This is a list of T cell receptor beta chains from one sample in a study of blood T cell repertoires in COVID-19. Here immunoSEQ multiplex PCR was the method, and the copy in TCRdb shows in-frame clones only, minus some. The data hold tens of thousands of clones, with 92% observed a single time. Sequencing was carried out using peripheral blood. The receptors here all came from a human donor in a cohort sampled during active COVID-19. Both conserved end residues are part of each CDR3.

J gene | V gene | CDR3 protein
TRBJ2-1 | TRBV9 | CASSVDYYNEQFF
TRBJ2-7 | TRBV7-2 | CASSLRGLIYEQYF
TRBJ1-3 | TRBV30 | CAWSVRAGGNTIYF
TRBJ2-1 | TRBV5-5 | CASSLGGARNEQFF
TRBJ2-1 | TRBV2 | CASRTRSGGSYNEQFF
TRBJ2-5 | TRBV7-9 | CASSLGPPQETQYF
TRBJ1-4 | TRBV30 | CAWGTGQGGEKLFF
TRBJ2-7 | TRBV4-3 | CASSQDGRGLGEQYF
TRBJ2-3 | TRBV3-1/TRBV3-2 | CASSQRLPDTQYF
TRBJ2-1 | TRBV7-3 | CASSPRGSYNEQFF
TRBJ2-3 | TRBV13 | CASSARGLAGERGTDTQYF
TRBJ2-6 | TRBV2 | CASSATGSGANVLTF
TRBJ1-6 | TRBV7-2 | CASSFLGWPLHF
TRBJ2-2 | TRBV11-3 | CASSPSRGQNAGELFF
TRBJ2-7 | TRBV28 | CASRSPGTSGRAAYEQYF
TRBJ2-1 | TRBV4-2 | CASSQRGAAGAYNEQFF
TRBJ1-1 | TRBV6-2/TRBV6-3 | CASSYSTGTEAFF
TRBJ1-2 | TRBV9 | CASSVALDYGYTF
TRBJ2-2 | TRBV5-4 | CASSLTGGGTGELFF
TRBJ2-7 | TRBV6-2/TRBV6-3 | CASSPGTGAPEQYF
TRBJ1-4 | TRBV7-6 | CASSLRGDREKLFF
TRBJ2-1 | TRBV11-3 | CASSFTGLAGNNEQFF
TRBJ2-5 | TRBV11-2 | CASSLTPPLAGAPRETQYF
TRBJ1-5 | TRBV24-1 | CATSDTGTGVAQPQHF
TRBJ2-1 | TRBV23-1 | CASSRTGNEQFF
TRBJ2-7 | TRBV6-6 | CASSHRDRGLEQYF
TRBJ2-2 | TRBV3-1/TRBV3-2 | CASSQRIAGGLNTGELFF
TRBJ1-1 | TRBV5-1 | CASSLVWGPGTEAFF
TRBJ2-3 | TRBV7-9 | CASSFRPSGAWPDTQYF
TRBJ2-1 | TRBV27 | CASSLRSSGSSYNEQFF
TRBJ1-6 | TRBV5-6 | CASSFRGGTNSPLHF
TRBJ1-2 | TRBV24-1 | CATTVTVDYGYTF
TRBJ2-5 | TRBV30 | CAWAGLAGGNLETQYF
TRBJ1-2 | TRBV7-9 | CASSGPGGRTNYGYTF
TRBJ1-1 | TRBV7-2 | CASSRGGTGWTEAFF
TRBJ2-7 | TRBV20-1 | CSASSGTSSYEQYF
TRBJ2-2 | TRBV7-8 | CASSRDSVPSGELFF
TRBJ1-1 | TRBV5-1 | CASSAGQPNTEAFF
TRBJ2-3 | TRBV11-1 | CASSLASGGSTDTQYF
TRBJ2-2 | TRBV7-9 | CASSLTAGELFF
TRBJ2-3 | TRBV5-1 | CASSLGTSGGSTDTQYF
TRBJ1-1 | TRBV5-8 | CASTPRQGNTEAFF
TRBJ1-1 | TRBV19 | CASTLQGLGTPQAFF
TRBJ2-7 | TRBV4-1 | CASSGHGTVSYEQYF
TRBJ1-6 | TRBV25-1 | CASREQGSYNSPLHF
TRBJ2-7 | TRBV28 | CASNLSGGIYEQYF
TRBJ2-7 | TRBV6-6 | CASSPQVTYEQYF
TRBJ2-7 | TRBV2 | CASRGAGVHEQYF
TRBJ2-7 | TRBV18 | CASSPQGKYEQYF
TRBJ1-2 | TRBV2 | CASSGQVASGYTF
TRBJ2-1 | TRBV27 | CASSTPPGLAGRHGEQFF
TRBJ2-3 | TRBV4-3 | CASSRGTGGPDTQYF
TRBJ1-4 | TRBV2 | CAGRDSSNEKLFF
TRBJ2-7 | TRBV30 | CAWSLGTFEQYF
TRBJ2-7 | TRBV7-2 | CASSLAGNSGQYF
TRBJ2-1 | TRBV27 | CASSWTPSSYNEQFF
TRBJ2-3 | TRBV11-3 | CASSPGGGGGDTQYF
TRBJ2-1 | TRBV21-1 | CASSKKTRSRFF
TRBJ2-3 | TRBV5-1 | CASSLAWQGNTDTQYF